This TCR beta chain was obtained from a study of blood T cells in healthy people across ages. Findings and caveats of the study: Aged donors had fewer naive CD4+ cells and lower diversity than long-lived donors.

Primers used in a second PCR of roughly 6 to 11 cycles were a sample-barcoded 5' primer and a J-beta primer mix. TCRdb analysed the 5' RACE reads with MiXCR anew, one entry per CDR3 protein. The table lists hundreds of thousands of distinct CDR3 sequences, roughly 26% of them singletons. In this sample, this clonotype turned up a few times. The target antigen is unknown. The CDR3 length is 16 residues. V was pared by 5 bases and J by 2 bases, with 17 bases between. CDR1 and CDR2 from the germline V gene are SGHVS and FNYEAQ. Material: blood. The chain links TRBV7-6 to TRBJ2-3, with a possible D match to TRBD2 (6 bases). This clonotype was sampled from a woman between 70 and 85 years old in good health. The CDR3 coding sequence is TGTGCCAGCAGCCCCGGCGGGAAGCGGATCACAGATACGCAGTATTTT. It translates to CASSPGGKRITDTQYF.